This T cell receptor (beta chain) appears in the sequencing data of a study of radiotherapy plus CTLA-4 blockade in lung cancer. This CDR3 region has 16 residues. Germline V lookup: CDR1 SGHNT, CDR2 YENEEA. V trimming: 5 bases; J trimming: 1 base; junction bases outside the gene matches: 8. Measured with immunoSEQ multiplex PCR; TCRdb has only the in-frame clones, and not every one. The sample comprises 95,000 to 150,000 clones, 70% to 90% of which are singletons, and approximately 7.2% rests with the top ten. This clone occurred once. This chain uses TRBV11-3 with TRBJ1-1, with 9 bases that match TRBD1. This receptor was taken from a human donor with non-small cell lung cancer that progressed on radiotherapy plus ipilimumab. Source: peripheral blood, taken from a patient treated with radiotherapy plus ipilimumab. CDR3: CASSPGGTGPNTEAFF. The CDR3 nucleotides are TGTGCCAGCAGCCCAGGGGGGACAGGGCCGAACACTGAAGCTTTCTTT.